Below, one TCR beta chain is given with its context. Data came from immunoSEQ multiplex PCR; TCRdb stores just in-frame clones and leaves some out. Altogether approximately 31,000 clones are present, 84% being singletons, with the ten largest covering over 0.8%. The sample comes from a study of PD-1 blockade in classical Hodgkin lymphoma. At the level of the study: Nivolumab dosed at 3 mg/kg went to patients intravenously every 2 weeks.

Time point specified: cycle 4 day 1 (C4D1), after 6 weeks of nivolumab. Every one of the patients relapsed after autologous stem cell transplantation (brentuximab vedotin exposure was variable). With magnetic negative selection, CD4+ T cells were purified from PBMCs that had been thawed. Between the trimmed V and J ends, which lost 4 bases and 4 bases, there was a span of 11 bases. This CDR3 has 13 amino acids. Germline CDR1 SQVTM, CDR2 ANQGSEA. The material sequenced was CD4+ T cells from blood, taken before the fourth cycle of nivolumab. The V gene is TRBV29-1, the J gene TRBJ2-1; D call uncertain. This sequence was found in a human donor with classical Hodgkin lymphoma. The CDR3 DNA sequence: TGCAGCGTTGCCCGAACAATTTACAATGAGCAGTTCTTC. Translation gives CSVARTIYNEQFF.